A single sample gave rise to the 28 T cell receptor beta chains below, sequenced in a study of regulatory T cells in long-lasting Graves disease. Arm-PCR with iRepertoire HTBI primers amplified the CDR3 regions for these TCR beta libraries. MiXCR, applied by TCRdb to the multiplex PCR reads, yields one record per CDR3 protein. The repertoire includes about 500,000 distinct CDR3 sequences, about a sixth of them detected once, and about 12% sits in the top ten. Noted time point: newly diagnosed GD, antithyroid drugs for less than 3 months. Extracted PBMC RNA gave rise to the TCR library. Another study also made use of these data, one on T cells in Graves' hyperthyroidism and ophthalmopathy.

The material sequenced was peripheral blood mononuclear cells (PBMCs), taken at new diagnosis, from a patient treated with antithyroid drugs. The receptor set was obtained from a man aged 40-49 years with Graves disease.

This sequence joins TRBV18 and TRBJ2-7; weak D call: TRBD2 (5 bases). Germline loops: CDR1 KGHSH, CDR2 LQKENI. The CDR3 loop spans 15 amino acids. Trimming removed 3 bases at V and 3 bases at J, with 15 bases between. The CDR3 region is CASSPGVSGYYEQYF. Written as DNA, the CDR3 is TGTGCCAGCTCACCCGGGGTCTCAGGTTACTACGAGCAGTACTTC.

Only a few counts were recorded for this clonotype. J is TRBJ2-7 and V is TRBV20-1, with 9 bases matching TRBD2. CDR1 and CDR2 (germline): DFQATT, SNEGSKA (reference sequence). The length of the CDR3 is 14 residues. V was clipped by 5 bases and J by 6 bases; unmatched bases: 11. CDR3 loop: CSAVRVAGAVEQYF. Here the CDR3 DNA reads TGCAGTGCTGTCAGGGTAGCGGGAGCGGTCGAGCAGTACTTC.

This clonotype came up many times. This chain links TRBV6-1 with TRBJ2-7, with 9 bases matching TRBD1. Trimming removed 0 bases from V and 8 bases from J; junction bases left unmatched: 11. Germline values: CDR1 MNHNS, CDR2 SASEGT. The CDR3 has 16 amino acids. Here the CDR3 reads CASSEAAQGAQVQQYF. Here the CDR3 DNA reads TGTGCCAGCAGTGAAGCAGCACAGGGGGCGCAAGTTCAGCAGTACTTC.

The sample holds a few counts of this clonotype. In DNA form, the CDR3 reads TGTGCCAGCAGTTTACGAAGGAGCTCTGGAAACACCATATATTTT. Protein: CASSLRRSSGNTIYF. V gene TRBV12-3 or TRBV12-4 combines with J gene TRBJ1-3; D not resolved. V dropped 2 bases and J dropped 0 bases, with 8 bases sitting between them. The CDR3 runs to 15 residues.

This clonotype was counted a few times. This sequence joins TRBV29-1 and TRBJ1-2; no firm D call. CDR3 size: 18 residues. With 0 bases removed from V and 0 bases from J, the gap between germline ends came to 20 bases. Germline CDR1 reads SQVTM; CDR2 reads ANQGSEA. The CDR3 reads CSVEDRVVRRSSNYGYTF. The CDR3 DNA reads TGCAGCGTTGAAGATCGAGTAGTTAGGCGGTCCTCTAACTATGGCTACACCTTC.

In this sample, this clonotype turned up many times. The V call is TRBV5-6, the J call TRBJ2-3, with 10 bases lining up with TRBD1. This CDR3 is 15 amino acids long. Trimming cost V 3 bases and J 3 bases; bases outside gene matches: 4. The V gene's germline CDR1 is SGHDT and CDR2 YYEEEE. In DNA form, the CDR3 reads TGTGCCAGCAGCTACGGGACAGGGGTTACAGATACGCAGTATTTT. Its translation: CASSYGTGVTDTQYF.

This clonotype was picked up a small number of times. The conserved final phenylalanine or tryptophan is absent from the CDR3, which likely points to a read error. The gene calls are TRBV11-2 and TRBJ1-1; TRBD1 is a possible D gene (5 bases). The ends were cut back, 5 bases at V and 11 bases at J, with 18 bases in the middle. This CDR3 is 13 amino acids long. CDR1 SGHAT and CDR2 FQNNGV come from the germline V gene. The CDR3: CASSPWGLIRAFL. The CDR3 nucleotides are TGTGCCAGCAGCCCTTGGGGACTTATTAGGGCTTTCCTT.

This clonotype showed up many times. The chain uses TRBV28 and TRBJ2-5; no clear D. CDR1 and CDR2 from the germline V gene are MDHEN and SYDVKM. Trimming left V 8 bases short and J 0 bases short, with 10 bases between. CDR3 length: 13 residues. This CDR3 reads CASPTVNQETQYF. The CDR3, as DNA: TGTGCCAGCCCTACGGTTAACCAAGAGACCCAGTACTTC.

This clonotype was seen at least ten times. V gene TRBV27 combines with J gene TRBJ2-3; a weak D match, TRBD1 (6 bases). V shed 2 bases and J shed 0 bases, with 15 bases lying between them. The germline CDR1 and CDR2 sequences are MNHEY and SMNVEV (reference sequence). CDR3 length: 17 residues. CDR3 in amino acids: CASSLHRQATSTDTQYF. CDR3 DNA: TGTGCCAGCAGTTTACACCGACAGGCCACTAGCACAGATACGCAGTATTTT.

For this clonotype: The germline gene is not matched at one end of the junction; a read error may be the cause. This sequence joins TRBV12-3 or TRBV12-4 and TRBJ2-1; TRBD2 matches at 10 bases. This CDR3 is built from 15 residues. CDR3 DNA: TGTGCCAGCAGTTTACTAGCGGGAGTGTTGAATGCGCAGTTCTTC. Its translation: CASSLLAGVLNAQFF.

This clonotype was detected many times. V and J are TRBV12-3 or TRBV12-4 and TRBJ2-7, with TRBD2 matching 7 bases. This CDR3 is 14 amino acids long. V shed 9 bases, J shed 4 bases, and the junction held 12 bases outside the gene matches. DNA for the CDR3: TGTGCCAGTTGCGTGGCGGGAGACTTATACGAGCAGTACTTC. Its protein is CASCVAGDLYEQYF.

The count of this clonotype is one. The germline gene is not matched at one end of the junction; a read error may be the cause. The chain uses TRBV6-5 and TRBJ2-6; tentatively, D is TRBD1 (5 bases). The CDR3 is 13 residues long. Germline V gene data show CDR1 as MNHEY and CDR2 as SVGAGI. CDR3 in amino acids: CASSYSGANILTF. CDR3 in DNA: TGTGCCAGCAGTTATTCTGGGGCCAACATCCTGACTTTC.

This clonotype was counted many times. The V gene is TRBV24-1, the J gene TRBJ1-5; D unclear. V was clipped by 1 base and J by 2 bases, with 5 bases between them. The CDR3 contains 14 residues. Germline V gene sequence: CDR1 KGHDR, CDR2 SFDVKD. The CDR3 coding sequence is TGTGCCACCAGTGATTTCCGGGGCAATCAGCCCCAGCATTTT. It translates to CATSDFRGNQPQHF.

The table lists this clonotype with many counts. V usage is TRBV6-5 and J usage is TRBJ2-1; TRBD1 agrees at 8 bases. J was trimmed by 7 bases and V by 2 bases; bases with no gene match: 7. This CDR3 region has 15 residues. The germline V gene has CDR1 MNHEY and CDR2 SVGAGI. The CDR3 sequence: CASSYGAGDRNEQFF. CDR3 nucleotide sequence: TGTGCCAGCAGTTACGGGGCAGGGGACAGGAATGAGCAGTTCTTC.

This clonotype occurred many times. J is TRBJ2-1 and V is TRBV7-6; the match to TRBD2 covers 12 bases. The CDR3 loop spans 16 amino acids. Losses at the gene ends were 5 bases for V and 7 bases for J; bases not matched to a gene: 9. CDR1 and CDR2 (germline): SGHVS, FNYEAQ. The CDR3 bases are TGTGCCAGCAGCCCAACGACTAGCGGGAGTATGAATGAGCAGTTCTTC. Its translation is CASSPTTSGSMNEQFF.

The CDR3 is CASSDGDGNTGELFF. The CDR3 DNA sequence: TGTGCCAGCAGTGATGGCGACGGGAACACCGGGGAGCTGTTTTTT. The V and J genes are TRBV25-1 and TRBJ2-2; no clear D. The CDR3 runs to 15 residues. Germline CDR1 reads MGHDK; CDR2 reads SYGVNS. Between the trimmed V and J ends, which lost 3 bases and 1 base, there was a span of 9 bases.

The CDR3 sequence is CASSLKTKRSNSPLHF. The DNA of the CDR3 is TGTGCCAGCAGTTTAAAGACGAAACGCAGTAATTCACCCCTCCACTTT. The chain links TRBV28 to TRBJ1-6; D unresolved. In germline, CDR1 is MDHEN, CDR2 SYDVKM. The CDR3 runs to 16 residues. Trimming stripped 2 bases from V and 6 bases from J, with 14 bases between.

This clonotype showed up many times. V is TRBV2 and J is TRBJ2-1, with 7 nucleotides matching TRBD1. J gave up 0 bases and V 5 bases, and 7 bases lay outside the gene matches. Germline lookup yields CDR1 SNHLY and CDR2 FYNNEI. The CDR3 contains 16 residues. CDR3 loop: CASSTDRVGSYNEQFF. The CDR3 DNA reads TGTGCCAGCAGTACTGACAGGGTAGGCTCCTACAATGAGCAGTTCTTC.

This clonotype was seen a handful of times. This chain links TRBV19 with TRBJ2-2; 7 bases fit TRBD2. This CDR3 region has 18 residues. CDR1 is LNHDA, CDR2 SQIVND, per germline (reference sequence). The V segment lost 3 bases and the J segment 6 bases; nucleotides outside the gene matches: 16. In DNA form, the CDR3 reads TGTGCCAGTAGTATGCTGGCGGGAGTCTCTGCGGGTGCCGGGGAGCTGTTTTTT. Amino acid sequence: CASSMLAGVSAGAGELFF.

On this clonotype itself: Given a far larger clone just one base away, this is likely a sequencing read error. The chain uses TRBV9 and TRBJ2-2; unclear D gene. The germline CDR1 and CDR2 sequences are SGDLS and YYNGEE. This CDR3 contains 11 residues. V lost 2 bases and J 4 bases, leaving 0 bases between the germline ends. CDR3 nucleotides: TGTGCCAGCAGCGTCACCGGGGAGCTGTTTTTT. Amino acids: CASSVTGELFF.

In its sample, this clonotype was seen many times. V is TRBV3-1 and J is TRBJ2-3; 9 bases are shared with TRBD2. The germline V gene has CDR1 LGHDT and CDR2 YNNKEL (reference sequence). V lost 4 bases to trimming and J lost 2 bases; unmatched junction nucleotides: 4. This CDR3 comprises 15 residues. CDR3: CASSPLAGITDTQYF. CDR3 bases: TGTGCCAGCAGCCCGCTAGCGGGAATCACAGATACGCAGTATTTT.

This clonotype was counted a few times. The chain employs TRBV29-1 and TRBJ2-1; TRBD2 is a possible D gene (6 bases). V was shortened by 7 bases and J by 8 bases, with 21 bases between the two germline ends. The CDR3 has 14 amino acids. The germline CDR1 and CDR2 sequences are SQVTM and ANQGSEA. The CDR3 reads CSAQEYGSGYEQFF. As DNA, the CDR3 is TGCAGCGCCCAGGAATACGGGAGTGGATATGAGCAGTTCTTC.

This clonotype was recorded many times. The chain links TRBV28 to TRBJ2-7, with D possibly matching TRBD2 (6 bases). The CDR3 has 14 amino acids. Germline lookup yields CDR1 MDHEN and CDR2 SYDVKM. CDR3 nucleotide sequence: TGTGCAACTTATCCGCTCTGGCGGGACTACGAGCAGTACTTC. Translation: CATYPLWRDYEQYF.

As concerns this clonotype: A much larger clone sits a single nucleotide away, making a read error possible. The chain has TRBV9 and TRBJ1-2; D may be TRBD1 (5 bases). V was cut by 7 bases and J by 1 base, with 17 bases left in between. Germline-derived CDR1 and CDR2 are SGDLS and YYNGEE. The CDR3 is 15 amino acids. The CDR3 is CASGGGGAYNYGYTF. The CDR3, as DNA: TGTGCCAGCGGCGGTGGCGGGGCCTATAACTATGGCTACACCTTC.

V usage is TRBV7-9 and J usage is TRBJ2-3; TRBD1 or TRBD2 may be the D gene (5 bases each). The V gene lost 3 bases and the J gene lost 3 bases, with 13 bases spanning the gap. The CDR3 totals 15 residues. Germline values: CDR1 SEHNR, CDR2 FQNEAQ (reference sequence). The CDR3 here is CASSLGGWGTDTQYF. The CDR3 nucleotides are TGTGCCAGCAGCTTGGGCGGCTGGGGGACAGATACGCAGTATTTT. Full variable domain (rest looked up from reference TRBV7-9 and TRBJ2-3): DTGVSQNPRHKITKRGQNVTFRCDPISEHNRLYWYRQTLGQGPEFLTYFQNEAQLEKSRLLSDRFSAERPKGSFSTLEIQRTEQGDSAMYLCASSLGGWGTDTQYFGPGTRLTVL.

This clonotype has at least ten counts. The chain joins TRBV20-1 to TRBJ2-1; D perhaps matches TRBD2 (7 bases). CDR1 DFQATT and CDR2 SNEGSKA come from the germline V gene (reference sequence). The CDR3 consists of 17 residues. The ends were cut back, 0 bases at V and 1 base at J, with 16 bases in the middle. CDR3 amino acids: CSARDFTGRESYNEQFF. The DNA of the CDR3 is TGCAGTGCTAGAGATTTTACAGGGAGGGAATCCTACAATGAGCAGTTCTTC.

V is TRBV4-1 and J is TRBJ1-4, with TRBD1 matching over 8 bases. The germline V gene encodes CDR1 MGHRA and CDR2 YSYEKL. This CDR3 spans 16 amino acids. With V trimmed by 3 bases and J by 7 bases, 10 bases remained unmatched. The CDR3 DNA follows: TGCGCCAGCAGCCAGATTAGACAGGGGCGACGTGAAAAACTGTTTTTT. It translates to CASSQIRQGRREKLFF.

This clonotype appeared many times. One end of the junction varies from germline; a read error may be responsible. The genes are TRBV5-1 and TRBJ2-1; 9 nucleotides align to TRBD2. The germline CDR1 and CDR2 sequences are SGHRS and YFSETQ. This CDR3 is built from 15 residues. The CDR3 loop is CASSLGLASYNEQFF. CDR3 DNA sequence: TGTGCCAGCAGCCTAGGACTAGCGTCCTACAATGAGCAGTTCTTC.